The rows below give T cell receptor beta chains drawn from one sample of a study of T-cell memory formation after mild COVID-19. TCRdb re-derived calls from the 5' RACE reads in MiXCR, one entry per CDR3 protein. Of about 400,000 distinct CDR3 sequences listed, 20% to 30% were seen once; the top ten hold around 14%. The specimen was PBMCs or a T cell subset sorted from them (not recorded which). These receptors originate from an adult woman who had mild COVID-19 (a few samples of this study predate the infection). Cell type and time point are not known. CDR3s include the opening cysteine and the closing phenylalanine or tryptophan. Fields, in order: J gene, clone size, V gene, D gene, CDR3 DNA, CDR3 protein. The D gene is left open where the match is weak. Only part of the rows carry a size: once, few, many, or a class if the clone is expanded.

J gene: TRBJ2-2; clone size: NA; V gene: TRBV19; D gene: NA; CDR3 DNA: TGTGCCAGTAACCCAGCAGGGACGCTCACCGGGGAGCTGTTTTTT; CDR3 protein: CASNPAGTLTGELFF
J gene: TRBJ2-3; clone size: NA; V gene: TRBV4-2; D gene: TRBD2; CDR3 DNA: TGTGCCAGCAGCCAACGACTAGCGGGGGGCACAGATACGCAGTATTTT; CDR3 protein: CASSQRLAGGTDTQYF
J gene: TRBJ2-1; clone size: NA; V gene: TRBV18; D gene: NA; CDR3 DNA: TGTGCCAGCTCACCACCGGGACCAGCTCCCTATGAGCAGTTCTTC; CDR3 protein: CASSPPGPAPYEQFF
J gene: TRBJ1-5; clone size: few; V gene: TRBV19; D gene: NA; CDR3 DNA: TGTGCCAGTAGTATCAACCAGGGAATATATCAGCCCCAGCATTTT; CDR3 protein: CASSINQGIYQPQHF
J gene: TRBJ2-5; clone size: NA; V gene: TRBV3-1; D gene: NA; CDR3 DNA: TGTGCCAGCAGCCAACTAGGAGAGACCCAGTACTTC; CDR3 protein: CASSQLGETQYF
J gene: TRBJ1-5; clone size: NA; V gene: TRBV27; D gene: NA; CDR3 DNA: TGTGCCAGCAGTCCCTTTGTGGGGGCGAGGAGCAATCAGCCCCAGCATTTT; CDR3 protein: CASSPFVGARSNQPQHF
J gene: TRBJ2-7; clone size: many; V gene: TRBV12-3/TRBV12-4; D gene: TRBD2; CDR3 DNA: TGTGCCAGCAGTTCCCCTAGCGGGAGAGCCCTCTCCTACGAGCAGTACTTC; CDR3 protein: CASSSPSGRALSYEQYF
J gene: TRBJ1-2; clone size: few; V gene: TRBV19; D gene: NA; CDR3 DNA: TGTGCCAGTAGTCGCAGCCGGGGCTACACCTTC; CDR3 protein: CASSRSRGYTF
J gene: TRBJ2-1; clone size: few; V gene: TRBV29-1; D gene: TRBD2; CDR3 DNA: TGCAGCGTTGAGGGGACTAGCGGGAGGCCTAGCTCCTACAATGAGCAGTTCTTC; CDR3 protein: CSVEGTSGRPSSYNEQFF
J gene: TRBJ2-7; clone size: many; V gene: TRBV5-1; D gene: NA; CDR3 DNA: TGCGCCAGCAGCTTGGTCGTCGGGGCTGAGCAGTACTTC; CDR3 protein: CASSLVVGAEQYF
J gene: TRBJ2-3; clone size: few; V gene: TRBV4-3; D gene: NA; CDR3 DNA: TGCGCCAGCAGCCAAGACGTGGGATTGGCGCAGTATTTT; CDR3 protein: CASSQDVGLAQYF
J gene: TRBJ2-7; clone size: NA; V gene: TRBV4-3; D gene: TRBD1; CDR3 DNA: TGCGCCAGCAGCCTTGGGACAGGGGTAAACGAGCAGTACTTC; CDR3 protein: CASSLGTGVNEQYF
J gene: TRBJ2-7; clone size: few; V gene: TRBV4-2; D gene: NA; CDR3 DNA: TGTGCCAGCAGCCAAGATAGGGGGGGGAGGTCCTACGAGCAGTACTTC; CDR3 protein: CASSQDRGGRSYEQYF
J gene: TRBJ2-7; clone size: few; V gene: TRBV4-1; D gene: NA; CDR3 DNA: TGCGCCAGCAGCCACCCACAGGGATCCTACGAGCAGTACTTC; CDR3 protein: CASSHPQGSYEQYF
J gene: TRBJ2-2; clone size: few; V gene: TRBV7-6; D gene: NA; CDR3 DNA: TGTGCCAGCAGCTTAGAGGAGATCGGGGAGCTGTTTTTT; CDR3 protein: CASSLEEIGELFF
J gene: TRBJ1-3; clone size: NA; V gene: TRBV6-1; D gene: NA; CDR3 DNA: TGTGCCAGCAGTTCCGACAGGTTTGGAAACACCATATATTTT; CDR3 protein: CASSSDRFGNTIYF
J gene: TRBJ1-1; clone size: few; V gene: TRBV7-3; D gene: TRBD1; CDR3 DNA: TGTGCCAGCAGCCAGACAGGGGGCTATAGGAACACTGAAGCTTTCTTT; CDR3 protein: CASSQTGGYRNTEAFF